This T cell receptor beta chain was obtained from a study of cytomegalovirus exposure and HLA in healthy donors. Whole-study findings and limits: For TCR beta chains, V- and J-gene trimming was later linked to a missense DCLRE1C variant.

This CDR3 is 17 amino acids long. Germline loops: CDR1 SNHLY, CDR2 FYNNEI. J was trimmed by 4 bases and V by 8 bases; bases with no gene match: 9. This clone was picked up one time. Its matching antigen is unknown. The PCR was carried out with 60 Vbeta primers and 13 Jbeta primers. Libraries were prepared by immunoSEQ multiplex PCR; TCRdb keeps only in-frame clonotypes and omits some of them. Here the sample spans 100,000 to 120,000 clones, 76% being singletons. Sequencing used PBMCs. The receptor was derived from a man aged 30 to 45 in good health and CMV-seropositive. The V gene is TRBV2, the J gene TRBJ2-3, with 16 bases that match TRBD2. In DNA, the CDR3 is TGTGCCAGCGGGGGGACTAGCGGGGGGGGAGAGCCAGATACGCAGTATTTT. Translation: CASGGTSGGGEPDTQYF.